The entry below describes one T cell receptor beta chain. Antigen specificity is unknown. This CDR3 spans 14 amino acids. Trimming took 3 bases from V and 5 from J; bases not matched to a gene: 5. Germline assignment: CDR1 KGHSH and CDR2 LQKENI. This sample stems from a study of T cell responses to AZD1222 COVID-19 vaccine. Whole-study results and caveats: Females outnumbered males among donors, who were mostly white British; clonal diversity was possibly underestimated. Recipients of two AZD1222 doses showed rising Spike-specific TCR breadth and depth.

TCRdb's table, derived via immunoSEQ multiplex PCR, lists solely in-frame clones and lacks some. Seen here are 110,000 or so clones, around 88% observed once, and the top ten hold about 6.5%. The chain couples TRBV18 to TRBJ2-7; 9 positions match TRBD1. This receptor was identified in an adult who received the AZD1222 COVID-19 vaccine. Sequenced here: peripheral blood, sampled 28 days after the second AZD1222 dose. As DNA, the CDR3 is TGTGCCAGCTCACCGAGGACAGGGGTCGACGAGCAGTACTTC. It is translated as CASSPRTGVDEQYF. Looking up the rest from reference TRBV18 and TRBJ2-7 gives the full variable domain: NAGVMQNPRHLVRRRGQEARLRCSPMKGHSHVYWYRQLPEEGLKFMVYLQKENIIDESGMPKERFSAEFPKEGPSILRIQQVVRGDSAAYFCASSPRTGVDEQYFGPGTRLTVT.